These T cell receptor beta chains were read from a single sample in a study of shared clonotypes between healthy human individuals. TCRdb's table, derived via immunoSEQ multiplex PCR, lists solely in-frame clones and lacks some. The table lists 2 million or so clones, 85% to 95% of them singletons. Source material: naive CD4+ T cells sorted from blood. The receptor set was obtained from a man younger than 30 in good health. Both conserved end residues are part of each CDR3. The order of the fields is clone size, J gene, V gene, D gene, CDR3 DNA, CDR3 protein. D genes are given only for firm matches. The size field is filled for only some rows; it gives once, few, many or a size class.

>NA|TRBJ1-1|TRBV28|TRBD1
TGTGCCAGCACCGCTCTTTTGCCCCACGGGACAGCCCGCGTGAACACTGAAGCTTTCTTT
CASTALLPHGTARVNTEAFF
>NA|TRBJ1-6|TRBV10-3|TRBD1
TGTGCCATCAGTGATATGGGACAGAATTATTCACCCCTCCACTTT
CAISDMGQNYSPLHF
>NA|TRBJ1-1|TRBV6-5|NA
TGTGCCAGCAGTTACTCGTACATGCGGCGGCGCACTGAAGCTTTCTTT
CASSYSYMRRRTEAFF
>NA|TRBJ1-5|TRBV18|NA
TGTGCCAGCTCAACGGCGAGAGGGGATAGCAATCAGCCCCAGCATTTT
CASSTARGDSNQPQHF
>NA|TRBJ2-7|TRBV13|NA
TGTGCCAGCAGCTTAGCTGACTTTGGCAGGGGCCACGAACTGCAGTACTTC
CASSLADFGRGHELQYF
>NA|TRBJ1-1|TRBV6-5|NA
TGTGCCAGCAGTTACTCGAGTTCTGAGGGATCGGCTGAAGCTTTCTTT
CASSYSSSEGSAEAFF
>NA|TRBJ2-7|TRBV7-9|NA
TGTGCCAGCACCTCTACCCCTGCAGGGGCGTACGAGCAGTACTTC
CASTSTPAGAYEQYF
>NA|TRBJ2-7|TRBV27|TRBD2
TGTGCCAGCAGTTTTTCCGCGGGGGGGACTGTCGGGCACTTC
CASSFSAGGTVGHF
>NA|TRBJ2-7|TRBV5-4|NA
TGTGCCAGCAGCCACCACAACAGAAAGGTCTACGAGCAGTACTTC
CASSHHNRKVYEQYF
>once|TRBJ2-1|TRBV7-9|TRBD1
TGTGCCAGCAGCTTGGGGACAGGGTCCGACAATGAGCAGTTCTTC
CASSLGTGSDNEQFF
>NA|TRBJ1-1|TRBV30|NA
TGTGCCTGGAGTGTCTTAAAGGGGTCGGGTAATGAAGCTTTCTTT
CAWSVLKGSGNEAFF
>NA|TRBJ1-2|TRBV6-5|TRBD1
TGTGCCAGCAGTTACGGGGGACAGCCTAACTATGGCTACACCTTC
CASSYGGQPNYGYTF
>NA|TRBJ2-7|TRBV5-1|TRBD1
TGCGCCAGGCCGGGACAGGGGGCTCGGGAGCAGTACTTC
CARPGQGAREQYF
>NA|TRBJ2-5|TRBV27|TRBD2
TGTGCCAGCAGTTCACTAGCGAAAGGAGAAGAGACCCAGTACTTC
CASSSLAKGEETQYF
>NA|TRBJ1-6|TRBV2|TRBD1
TGTGCCAGCAGGGGACAGGGGGAGAATTCACCCCTCCACTTT
CASRGQGENSPLHF
>NA|TRBJ2-3|TRBV2|NA
TGTGCCAGTGGATCCCGTTCAGATACGCAGTATTTT
CASGSRSDTQYF
>NA|TRBJ2-3|TRBV7-2|NA
TGTGCCAGCAGCCCGGGGATTAGCACAGATACGCAGTATTTT
CASSPGISTDTQYF
>NA|TRBJ1-1|TRBV6-6|NA
TGTGCCAGCAGGAAGGGACAACAGAACACTGAAGCTTTCTTT
CASRKGQQNTEAFF
>NA|TRBJ2-1|TRBV13|NA
TGTGCCAGCCTTATATTTGGACGGACTGATGGACGGCACAATGAGCAGTTCTTC
CASLIFGRTDGRHNEQFF
>NA|TRBJ1-3|TRBV10-3|NA
TGTGCCATCAGTGAGTACATGGGGAACACCATATATTTT
CAISEYMGNTIYF
>NA|TRBJ2-1|TRBV7-2|TRBD2
TGTGCCAGCAGCCCCCGGGGGGCCTACAATGAGCAGTTCTTC
CASSPRGAYNEQFF
>NA|TRBJ1-4|TRBV21-1|NA
TGTGCCAGCAACTCCGTCCGTTGGGAAAAACTGTTTTTT
CASNSVRWEKLFF
>NA|TRBJ2-4|TRBV7-2|TRBD1
TGTGCCAGCAGCCCCGGGACAGGGATTGACAAAAACATTCAGTACTTC
CASSPGTGIDKNIQYF
>NA|TRBJ1-1|TRBV15|NA
TGTGCCACCAGCAGAGTACAGCAGAACACTGAAGCTTTCTTT
CATSRVQQNTEAFF
>NA|TRBJ1-2|TRBV6-5|NA
TGTGCCAGCAGTTCATCGAGCTGGGGCTACACCTTC
CASSSSSWGYTF